The 5 T cell receptor beta chains below come from one sample, sequenced in a study of brain metastases from non-small cell lung cancer. Clones were sequenced by immunoSEQ multiplex PCR, and TCRdb holds only the in-frame ones, with some missing. The table has roughly 740 clones, 80% to 90% seen once. Sample: primary lung tumor tissue. Receptors were obtained from a donor aged 40 or older with non-small cell lung cancer.

This clone was detected a few times. The J gene is TRBJ2-5, the V gene TRBV7-6; D is unclear. Germline CDR1 and CDR2: SGHVS and FNYEAQ. V lost 5 bases to trimming and J lost 4 bases, with 17 bases between them. This CDR3 is 15 amino acids long. The CDR3 loop is CASSTPRYNRETQYF. The CDR3 DNA sequence: TGTGCCAGCAGCACCCCCCGTTACAATCGAGAGACCCAGTACTTC.

With regard to this clone: Other DNA sequences in this sample translate to the same CDR3. The chain uses TRBV7-6 and TRBJ1-3; D not resolved. Trimming took 5 bases from V and 13 from J, leaving 18 bases between them. CDR1 SGHVS and CDR2 FNYEAQ come from the germline V gene. The CDR3 is 13 amino acids. CDR3 in DNA: TGTGCCAGCAGCCCTGAGCCAGGCGCAACTATATATTTT. It is translated as CASSPEPGATIYF.

This clone is judged large. CDR3 amino acids: CASSTGSEQFF. The CDR3 region has the DNA TGTGCCAGCAGTACAGGGAGTGAGCAGTTCTTC. The chain couples TRBV6-2 or TRBV6-3 to TRBJ2-1, with D maybe TRBD1 (6 bases). Germline loops: CDR1 MNHEY, CDR2 SVGEGT. The CDR3 length is 11 residues. Deletions cut 5 bases from V and 9 bases from J, with 8 bases between.

The rearrangement joins TRBV6-2 or TRBV6-3 to TRBJ2-7, with D unclear. The CDR3 consists of 15 residues. Trimming left V 0 bases short and J 0 bases short, with 9 bases between. The germline gives CDR1 MNHEY, CDR2 SVGEGT. CDR3 in amino acids: CASSYSTLSSYEQYF. The CDR3, as DNA: TGTGCCAGCAGTTACTCGACTTTGAGCTCCTACGAGCAGTACTTC.

The V gene is TRBV4-3, the J gene TRBJ2-7, with D perhaps matching TRBD1 (6 bases). Germline CDR1 and CDR2: LGHNA and YSLEER. This CDR3 spans 15 amino acids. Trimming cost V 4 bases and J 4 bases, with 17 bases left between them. CDR3 coding DNA: TGCGCCAGCAGCCCTACCAGGGGCACACTATACGAGCAGTACTTC. This gives the protein CASSPTRGTLYEQYF.